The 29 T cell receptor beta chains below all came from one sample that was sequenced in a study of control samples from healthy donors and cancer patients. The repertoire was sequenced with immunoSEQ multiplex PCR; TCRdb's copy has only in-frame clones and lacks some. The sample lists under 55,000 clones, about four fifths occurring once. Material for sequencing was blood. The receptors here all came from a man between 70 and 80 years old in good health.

The CDR3 reads CASSAHPGLYAAETQYF. The CDR3 DNA follows: TGTGCCAGCAGCGCACATCCCGGACTATACGCCGCGGAGACCCAGTACTTC. V and J are TRBV7-9 and TRBJ2-5; D perhaps matches TRBD2 (6 bases). The CDR3 has 17 residues. Trimming removed 5 bases at V and 5 bases at J, with 24 bases between. The germline CDR1 and CDR2 sequences are SEHNR and FQNEAQ (reference sequence).

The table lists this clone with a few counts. In DNA, the CDR3 is TGTGCCACCAGCATAGCAGGGGGGATCGGCTACGAGCAGTACTTC. The encoded protein is CATSIAGGIGYEQYF. The chain couples TRBV15 to TRBJ2-7, with D perhaps matching TRBD1 (7 bases). The germline V gene has CDR1 LNHNV and CDR2 YYDKDF (reference sequence). Trimming shortened V by 4 bases and J by 3 bases, and 16 bases separated the two germline ends. The CDR3 is 15 amino acids.

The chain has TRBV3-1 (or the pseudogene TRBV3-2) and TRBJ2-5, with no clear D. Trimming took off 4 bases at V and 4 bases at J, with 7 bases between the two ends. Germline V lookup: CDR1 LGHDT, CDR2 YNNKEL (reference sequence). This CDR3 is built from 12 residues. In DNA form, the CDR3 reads TGTGCCAGCAGCCGGACCCCAGAGACCCAGTACTTC. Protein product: CASSRTPETQYF.

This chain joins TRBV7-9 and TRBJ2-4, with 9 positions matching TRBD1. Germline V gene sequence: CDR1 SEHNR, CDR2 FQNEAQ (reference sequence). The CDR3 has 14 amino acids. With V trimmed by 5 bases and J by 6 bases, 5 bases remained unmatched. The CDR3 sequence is CASSHGQGRNIQYF. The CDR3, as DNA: TGTGCCAGCAGCCACGGACAGGGGAGAAACATTCAGTACTTC.

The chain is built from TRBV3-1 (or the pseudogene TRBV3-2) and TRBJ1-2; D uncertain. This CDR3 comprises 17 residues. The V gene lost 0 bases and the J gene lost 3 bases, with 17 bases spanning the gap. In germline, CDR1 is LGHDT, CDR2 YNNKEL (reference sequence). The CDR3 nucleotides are TGTGCCAGCAGCCAAGATCGTCAGTCTGCCCTATACTATGGCTACACCTTC. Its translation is CASSQDRQSALYYGYTF.

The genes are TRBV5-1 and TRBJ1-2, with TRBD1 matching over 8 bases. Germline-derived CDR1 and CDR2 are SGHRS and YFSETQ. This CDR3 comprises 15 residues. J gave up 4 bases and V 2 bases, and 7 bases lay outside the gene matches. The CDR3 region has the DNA TGCGCCAGCAGCTTAACAGGGGGATGGAGCTATGGCTACACCTTC. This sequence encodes CASSLTGGWSYGYTF.

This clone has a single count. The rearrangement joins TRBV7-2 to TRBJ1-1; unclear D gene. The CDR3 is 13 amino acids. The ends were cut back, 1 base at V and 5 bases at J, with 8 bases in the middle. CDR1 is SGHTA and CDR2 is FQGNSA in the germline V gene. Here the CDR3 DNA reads TGTGCCAGCAGCTTAGTTTGGGGAACTGAAGCTTTCTTT. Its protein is CASSLVWGTEAFF.

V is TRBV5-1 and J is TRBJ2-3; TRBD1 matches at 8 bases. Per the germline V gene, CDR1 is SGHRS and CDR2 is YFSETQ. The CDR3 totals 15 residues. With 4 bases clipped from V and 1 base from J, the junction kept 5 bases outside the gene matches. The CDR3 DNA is TGCGCCAGCAGCGTATCGGGACAGGGCACAGATACGCAGTATTTT. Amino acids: CASSVSGQGTDTQYF.

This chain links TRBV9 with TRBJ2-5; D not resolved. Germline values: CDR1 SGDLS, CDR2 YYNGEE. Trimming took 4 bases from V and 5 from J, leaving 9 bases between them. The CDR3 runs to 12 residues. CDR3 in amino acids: CASSPRGETQYF. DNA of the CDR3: TGTGCCAGCAGCCCTCGAGGCGAGACCCAGTACTTC.

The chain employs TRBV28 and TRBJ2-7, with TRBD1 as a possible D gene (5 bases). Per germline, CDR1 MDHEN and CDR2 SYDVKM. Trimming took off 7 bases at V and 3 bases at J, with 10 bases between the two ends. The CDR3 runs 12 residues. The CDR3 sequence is CASNDSHYEQYF. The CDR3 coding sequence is TGTGCCAGCAACGACAGTCACTACGAGCAGTACTTC.

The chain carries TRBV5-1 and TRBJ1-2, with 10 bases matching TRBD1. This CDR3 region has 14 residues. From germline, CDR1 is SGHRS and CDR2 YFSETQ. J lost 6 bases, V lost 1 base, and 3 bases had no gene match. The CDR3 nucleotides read TGCGCCAGCAGCTTGTCAGGACAGGGGGATGGCTACACCTTC. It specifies CASSLSGQGDGYTF.

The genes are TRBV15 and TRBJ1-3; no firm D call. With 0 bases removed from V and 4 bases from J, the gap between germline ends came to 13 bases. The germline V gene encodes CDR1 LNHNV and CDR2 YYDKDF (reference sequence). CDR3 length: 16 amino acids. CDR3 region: CATSRDYPRSGNTIYF. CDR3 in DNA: TGTGCCACCAGCAGAGATTACCCAAGGTCCGGAAACACCATATATTTT.

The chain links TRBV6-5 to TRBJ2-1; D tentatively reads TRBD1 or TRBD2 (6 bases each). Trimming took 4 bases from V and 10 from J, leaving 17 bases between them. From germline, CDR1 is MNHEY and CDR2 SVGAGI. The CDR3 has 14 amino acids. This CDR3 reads CASSSRRGAVEQFF. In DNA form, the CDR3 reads TGTGCCAGCAGTTCCAGAAGGGGGGCAGTAGAGCAGTTCTTC.

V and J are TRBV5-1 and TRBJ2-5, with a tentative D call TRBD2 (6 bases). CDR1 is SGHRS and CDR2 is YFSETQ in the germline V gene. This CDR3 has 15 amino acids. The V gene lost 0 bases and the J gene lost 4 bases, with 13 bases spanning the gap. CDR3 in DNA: TGCGCCAGCAGCTTGGCCCTCAGTAGCGGAGAGACCCAGTACTTC. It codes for CASSLALSSGETQYF.

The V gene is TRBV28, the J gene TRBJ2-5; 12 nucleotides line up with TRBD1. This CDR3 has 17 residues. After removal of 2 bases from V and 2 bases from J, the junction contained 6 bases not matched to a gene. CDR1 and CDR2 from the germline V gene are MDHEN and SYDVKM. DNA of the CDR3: TGTGCCAGCAGTTTAGGGACAGGGGGCGCGGGGCAAGAGACCCAGTACTTC. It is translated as CASSLGTGGAGQETQYF.

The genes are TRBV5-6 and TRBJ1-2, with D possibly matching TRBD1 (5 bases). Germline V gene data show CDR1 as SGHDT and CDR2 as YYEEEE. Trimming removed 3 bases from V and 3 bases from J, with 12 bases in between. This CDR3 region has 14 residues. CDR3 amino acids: CASSYQGFDYGYTF. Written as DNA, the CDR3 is TGTGCCAGCAGCTATCAGGGCTTTGACTATGGCTACACCTTC.

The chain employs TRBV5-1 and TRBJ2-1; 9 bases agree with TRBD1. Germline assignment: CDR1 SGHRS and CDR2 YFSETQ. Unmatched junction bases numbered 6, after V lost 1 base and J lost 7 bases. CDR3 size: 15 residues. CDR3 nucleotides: TGCGCCAGCAGCTTGTTAGGACAGGGGAAAAATGAGCAGTTCTTC. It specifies CASSLLGQGKNEQFF.

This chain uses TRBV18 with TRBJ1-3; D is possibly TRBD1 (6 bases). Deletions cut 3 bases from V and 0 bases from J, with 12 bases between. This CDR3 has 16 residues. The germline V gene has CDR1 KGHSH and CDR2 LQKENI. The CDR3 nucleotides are TGTGCCAGCTCACCTTGGGGGCAGCTCTCTGGAAACACCATATATTTT. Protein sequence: CASSPWGQLSGNTIYF.

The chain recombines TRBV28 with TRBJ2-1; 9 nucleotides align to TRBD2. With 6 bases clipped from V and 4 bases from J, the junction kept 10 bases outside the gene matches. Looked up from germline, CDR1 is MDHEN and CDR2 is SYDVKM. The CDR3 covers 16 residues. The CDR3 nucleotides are TGTGCCAGCAGCCGCCAAGGTAGCGGGGGTTACAATGAGCAGTTCTTC. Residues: CASSRQGSGGYNEQFF. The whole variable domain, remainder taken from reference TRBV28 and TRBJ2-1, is DVKVTQSSRYLVKRTGEKVFLECVQDMDHENMFWYRQDPGLGLRLIYFSYDVKMKEKGDIPEGYSVSREKKERFSLILESASTNQTSMYLCASSRQGSGGYNEQFFGPGTRLTVL.

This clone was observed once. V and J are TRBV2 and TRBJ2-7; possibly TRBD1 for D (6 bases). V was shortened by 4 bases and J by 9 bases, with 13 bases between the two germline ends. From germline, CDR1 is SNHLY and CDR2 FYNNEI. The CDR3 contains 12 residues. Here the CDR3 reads CASSAQGLVQYF. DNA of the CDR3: TGTGCCAGCAGTGCCCAGGGGTTGGTGCAGTACTTC.

The CDR3 DNA reads as TGTGCCAGCAGACCCGGACACTCGACTGAAGCTTTCTTT. This gives the protein CASRPGHSTEAFF. The V call is TRBV6-5, the J call TRBJ1-1, with D possibly matching TRBD1 (5 bases). CDR1 and CDR2 (germline): MNHEY, SVGAGI. There are 13 residues in the CDR3. V was trimmed by 6 bases and J by 5 bases, leaving 13 bases between them.

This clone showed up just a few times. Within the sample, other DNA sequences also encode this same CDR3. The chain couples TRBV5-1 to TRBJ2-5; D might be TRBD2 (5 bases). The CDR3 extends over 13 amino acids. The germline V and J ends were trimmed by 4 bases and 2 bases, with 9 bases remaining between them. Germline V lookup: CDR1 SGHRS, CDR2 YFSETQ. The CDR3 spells CASSPDSQETQYF. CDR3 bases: TGCGCCAGCAGCCCGGACTCTCAAGAGACCCAGTACTTC.

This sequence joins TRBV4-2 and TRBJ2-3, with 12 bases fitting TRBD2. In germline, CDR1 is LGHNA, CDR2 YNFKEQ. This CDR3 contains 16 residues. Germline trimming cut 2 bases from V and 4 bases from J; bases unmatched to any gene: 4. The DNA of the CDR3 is TGTGCCAGCAGCCAACCTAGCGGGGGGGCCTCAGATACGCAGTATTTT. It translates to CASSQPSGGASDTQYF.

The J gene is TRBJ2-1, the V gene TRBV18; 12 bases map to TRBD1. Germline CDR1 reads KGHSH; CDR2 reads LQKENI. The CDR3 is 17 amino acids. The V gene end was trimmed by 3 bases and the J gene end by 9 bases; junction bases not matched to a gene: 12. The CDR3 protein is CASSPYSGTGGVGEQFF. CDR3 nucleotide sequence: TGTGCCAGCTCACCCTACTCCGGGACAGGGGGCGTCGGTGAGCAGTTCTTC.

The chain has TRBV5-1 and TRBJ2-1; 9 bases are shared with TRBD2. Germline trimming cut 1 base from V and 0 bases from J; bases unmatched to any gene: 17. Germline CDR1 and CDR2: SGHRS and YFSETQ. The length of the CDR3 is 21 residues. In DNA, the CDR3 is TGCGCCAGCAGCTTGCCTAGCGGGGACCTTAAATCCAGGAGCTCCTACAATGAGCAGTTCTTC. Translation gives CASSLPSGDLKSRSSYNEQFF. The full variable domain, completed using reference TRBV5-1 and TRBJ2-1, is KAGVTQTPRYLIKTRGQQVTLSCSPISGHRSVSWYQQTPGQGLQFLFEYFSETQRNKGNFPGRFSGRQFSNSRSEMNVSTLELGDSALYLCASSLPSGDLKSRSSYNEQFFGPGTRLTVL.

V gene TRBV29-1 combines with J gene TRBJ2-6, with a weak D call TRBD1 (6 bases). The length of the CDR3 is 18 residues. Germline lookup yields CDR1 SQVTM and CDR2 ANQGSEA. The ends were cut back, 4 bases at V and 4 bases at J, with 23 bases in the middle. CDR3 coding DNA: TGCAGCGTTGGGGATAACAGGGCCTATCGCACCGGGGCCAACGTCCTGACTTTC. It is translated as CSVGDNRAYRTGANVLTF.

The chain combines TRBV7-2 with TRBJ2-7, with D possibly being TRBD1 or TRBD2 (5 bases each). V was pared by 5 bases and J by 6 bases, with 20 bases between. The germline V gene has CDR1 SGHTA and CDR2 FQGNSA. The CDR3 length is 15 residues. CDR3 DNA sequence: TGTGCCAGCAGCCCCCAAGGGACCTACCAACTCGAGCAGTACTTC. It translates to CASSPQGTYQLEQYF.

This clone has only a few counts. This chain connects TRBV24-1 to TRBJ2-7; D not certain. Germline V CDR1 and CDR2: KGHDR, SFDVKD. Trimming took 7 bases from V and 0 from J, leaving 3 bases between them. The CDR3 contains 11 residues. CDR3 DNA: TGTGCCACCAGAATCTCCTACGAGCAGTACTTC. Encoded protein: CATRISYEQYF.

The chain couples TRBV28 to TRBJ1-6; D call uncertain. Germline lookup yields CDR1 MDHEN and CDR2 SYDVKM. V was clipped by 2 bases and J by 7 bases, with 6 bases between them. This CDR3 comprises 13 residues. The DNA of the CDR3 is TGTGCCAGCAGTTTAGGGGTCAATTCACCCCTCCACTTT. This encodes CASSLGVNSPLHF.